These T cell receptor beta chains were read from a single sample in a study of blood T cell repertoires in COVID-19. The repertoire was sequenced with immunoSEQ multiplex PCR; TCRdb's copy has only in-frame clones and lacks some. Of nearly 250,000 clones detected, approximately 89% appear once; the ten largest clones hold approximately 1.5%. The sequenced sample was peripheral blood. Source of these receptors: a woman aged 55-75 years who had recovered from COVID-19. CDR3s include the opening cysteine and the closing phenylalanine or tryptophan. D genes are given only for firm matches. Not all rows give a size; the values are once, few, many and, for expanded clones, a class.

clone size	V gene	D gene	J gene	CDR3 protein	CDR3 DNA
-	TRBV5-4	-	TRBJ1-3	CASSSHGGSGNTIYF	TGTGCCAGCAGCTCGCACGGCGGCTCTGGAAACACCATATATTTT
-	TRBV24-1	TRBD1	TRBJ2-5	CATSDTGTGGETQYF	TGTGCCACCAGTGATACCGGGACAGGGGGAGAGACCCAGTACTTC
once	TRBV29-1	-	TRBJ2-2	CSVGGLANTGELFF	TGCAGCGTTGGCGGGCTAGCGAACACCGGGGAGCTGTTTTTT
-	TRBV25-1	TRBD1	TRBJ1-4	CASSERGTGLKEKLFF	TGTGCCAGCAGTGAAAGAGGGACAGGGCTGAAAGAAAAACTGTTTTTT
-	TRBV3-1/TRBV3-2	-	TRBJ1-1	CASSPSGGLEEAFF	TGTGCCAGCAGCCCCAGCGGGGGATTGGAAGAAGCTTTCTTT
-	TRBV5-1	-	TRBJ1-5	CASSLTVGGDQPQHF	TGCGCCAGCAGCCTTACCGTAGGGGGGGATCAGCCCCAGCATTTT
-	TRBV9	TRBD1	TRBJ2-5	CASSRVGQGETQYF	TGTGCCAGCAGCCGGGTTGGACAGGGGGAGACCCAGTACTTC
-	TRBV7-3	TRBD2	TRBJ2-3	CASSLTAGGPTSTDTQYF	TGTGCCAGCAGCTTAACAGCGGGGGGCCCCACTAGCACAGATACGCAGTATTTT
-	TRBV6-5	-	TRBJ2-1	CASRTTGVTGGQFF	TGTGCCAGCAGGACCACGGGGGTTACGGGCGGACAGTTCTTC
-	TRBV4-3	-	TRBJ2-2	CASSQDRSIGELFF	TGCGCCAGCAGCCAAGACCGGTCCATCGGGGAGCTGTTTTTT
-	TRBV2	TRBD1	TRBJ2-3	CASSRAGTGGTDTQYF	TGTGCCAGCAGTAGGGCGGGGACAGGGGGCACAGATACGCAGTATTTT
few	TRBV29-1	-	TRBJ2-1	CSARSGGGQSYNEQFF	TGCAGCGCCCGTTCGGGCGGGGGCCAATCCTACAATGAGCAGTTCTTC
-	TRBV5-6	-	TRBJ1-1	CASSSYRVGTEAFF	TGTGCCAGCAGCTCTTACAGGGTCGGCACTGAAGCTTTCTTT
-	TRBV24-1	TRBD1	TRBJ2-2	CATSGVSQGANTGELFF	TGTGCCACCAGTGGGGTCTCGCAGGGGGCGAACACCGGGGAGCTGTTTTTT
-	TRBV28	-	TRBJ1-1	CASSLRLQGNTEAFF	TGTGCCAGCAGTTTGAGGCTTCAGGGGAACACTGAAGCTTTCTTT
-	TRBV7-3	TRBD1	TRBJ1-1	CASSFGQATEAFF	TGTGCCAGCAGCTTCGGACAGGCCACTGAAGCTTTCTTT
-	TRBV28	TRBD1	TRBJ1-2	CASNRPGTGDSYGYTF	TGTGCCAGCAACCGCCCAGGGACAGGGGACTCCTATGGCTACACCTTC
-	TRBV29-1	-	TRBJ2-7	CSVESRFSYEQYF	TGCAGCGTTGAAAGCAGGTTTTCCTACGAGCAGTACTTC
-	TRBV28	-	TRBJ2-3	CASSPTGYYGTDTQYF	TGTGCCAGCAGTCCCACAGGGTACTATGGCACAGATACGCAGTATTTT
few	TRBV7-9	-	TRBJ1-4	CASSPGATNEKLFF	TGTGCCAGCAGCCCCGGGGCAACTAATGAAAAACTGTTTTTT
-	TRBV19	-	TRBJ1-5	CASSIKRAGIQPQHF	TGTGCCAGTAGTATAAAAAGGGCAGGGATTCAGCCCCAGCATTTT
-	TRBV6-5	TRBD1	TRBJ1-2	CASSYSPGQGGEGYTF	TGTGCCAGCAGTTACTCACCGGGACAGGGAGGAGAGGGCTACACCTTC
-	TRBV28	-	TRBJ2-7	CASRLGGYEQYF	TGTGCCAGCCGACTGGGAGGCTACGAGCAGTACTTC
-	TRBV5-1	-	TRBJ2-7	CASSFTGTYEQYF	TGCGCCAGCAGCTTCACCGGGACTTACGAGCAGTACTTC
-	TRBV7-6	TRBD1	TRBJ1-1	CASSPRDRGGTEAFF	TGTGCCAGCAGCCCCCGGGACAGGGGTGGAACTGAAGCTTTCTTT
-	TRBV6-1	-	TRBJ1-2	CASSENRLRLGGYTF	TGTGCCAGCAGTGAAAACAGGCTAAGGTTGGGCGGCTACACCTTC
-	TRBV3-1/TRBV3-2	-	TRBJ2-1	CASSRLRAVNEQFF	TGTGCCAGCAGCCGCCTTAGAGCGGTCAATGAGCAGTTCTTC
-	TRBV24-1	-	TRBJ1-2	CATSDPGYGYTF	TGTGCCACCAGTGATCCAGGGTATGGCTACACCTTC
once	TRBV7-2	-	TRBJ1-1	CASSSARYTEAFF	TGTGCCAGCAGCTCCGCGAGATACACTGAAGCTTTCTTT
-	TRBV4-1	TRBD2	TRBJ2-1	CASSQTPSGPYNEQFF	TGCGCCAGCAGCCAAACCCCTAGCGGCCCCTACAATGAGCAGTTCTTC
-	TRBV4-3	-	TRBJ1-6	CASSHPRRTVQNNSPLHF	TGCGCCAGCAGCCACCCTAGGCGGACAGTACAAAATAATTCACCCCTCCACTTT
-	TRBV2	-	TRBJ2-1	CASSRGAYEQFF	TGTGCCAGCAGCCGGGGGGCCTATGAGCAGTTCTTC
-	TRBV5-1	TRBD1	TRBJ2-7	CASRRDRAYEQYF	TGCGCCAGCAGACGGGACAGGGCCTACGAGCAGTACTTC
-	TRBV19	TRBD2	TRBJ2-2	CASSRPTSGGTGELFF	TGTGCCAGTAGTAGGCCGACCAGCGGGGGGACCGGGGAGCTGTTTTTT
-	TRBV6-5	-	TRBJ1-1	CASSYSNKNTEAFF	TGTGCCAGCAGTTACTCGAACAAGAACACTGAAGCTTTCTTT
-	TRBV14	-	TRBJ2-1	CASSPKRRGTYYNEQFF	TGTGCCAGCAGCCCCAAGCGTCGGGGGACTTACTACAATGAGCAGTTCTTC
-	TRBV28	TRBD1	TRBJ1-1	CASSLTGDTEAFF	TGTGCCAGCAGTTTAACAGGGGATACTGAAGCTTTCTTT
-	TRBV5-1	-	TRBJ2-1	CASSLGWTEGSEQFF	TGCGCCAGCAGCTTGGGCTGGACGGAGGGGTCTGAGCAGTTCTTC
-	TRBV7-2	-	TRBJ2-7	CASSRTFYEQYF	TGTGCCAGCAGCCGGACATTTTACGAGCAGTACTTC
-	TRBV15	-	TRBJ1-4	CATSPGAGEGEKLFF	TGTGCCACCAGTCCAGGAGCCGGGGAGGGGGAAAAACTGTTTTTT
-	TRBV4-2	-	TRBJ1-5	CASSPGDPAAEGNQPQHF	TGTGCCAGCAGCCCGGGGGACCCGGCGGCGGAGGGCAATCAGCCCCAGCATTTT
-	TRBV18	TRBD1	TRBJ1-2	CASSPETGRMGYTF	TGTGCCAGCTCACCAGAGACAGGGAGGATGGGCTACACCTTC
-	TRBV21-1	-	TRBJ2-5	CASSAEGRATQYF	TGTGCCAGCAGCGCTGAGGGCCGTGCCACCCAGTACTTC
few	TRBV10-3	-	TRBJ2-1	CAISESVSSQEQFF	TGTGCCATCAGTGAGTCGGTCTCCTCCCAGGAGCAGTTCTTC
-	TRBV7-8	-	TRBJ1-2	CASSLDGGLWYGYTF	TGTGCCAGCAGCTTAGATGGGGGCCTTTGGTATGGCTACACCTTC
-	TRBV4-1	TRBD2	TRBJ2-5	CASRPTSGGAGETQYF	TGCGCCAGCAGGCCGACTAGCGGGGGGGCCGGAGAGACCCAGTACTTC
-	TRBV3-1/TRBV3-2	TRBD1	TRBJ2-5	CASSQDLTGAGTQYF	TGTGCCAGCAGCCAAGACTTGACAGGGGCAGGGACCCAGTACTTC
-	TRBV7-2	-	TRBJ1-1	CASSPAGRQVNTEAFF	TGTGCCAGCAGCCCGGCAGGGCGGCAGGTGAACACTGAAGCTTTCTTT
-	TRBV12-3/TRBV12-4	-	TRBJ2-1	CASSHGGAEQFF	TGTGCCAGCAGCCATGGCGGAGCTGAGCAGTTCTTC
-	TRBV3-1/TRBV3-2	-	TRBJ1-4	CASSQAGRGEKLFF	TGTGCCAGCAGCCAGGCGGGAAGAGGGGAAAAACTGTTTTTT
-	TRBV10-3	TRBD1	TRBJ1-6	CAISQGQDNSPLHF	TGTGCCATCTCTCAGGGACAGGATAATTCACCCCTCCACTTT
-	TRBV5-4	-	TRBJ1-1	CASSLAWQGNTEAFF	TGTGCCAGCAGCTTGGCTTGGCAGGGAAACACTGAAGCTTTCTTT
-	TRBV5-8	TRBD1	TRBJ2-5	CANTGTAQETQYF	TGTGCCAATACCGGGACAGCACAAGAGACCCAGTACTTC
once	TRBV3-1/TRBV3-2	TRBD2	TRBJ2-7	CASSQFRLAGFSYEQYF	TGTGCCAGCAGCCAATTTAGGCTAGCGGGGTTCTCCTACGAGCAGTACTTC
-	TRBV19	-	TRBJ2-1	CASRVGHNTYNEQFF	TGTGCCAGTAGGGTCGGACACAATACGTACAATGAGCAGTTCTTC
few	TRBV19	TRBD2	TRBJ2-1	CASSNSGPGAAGGFYNEQFF	TGTGCCAGTAGTAATTCGGGGCCGGGAGCAGCGGGGGGCTTTTACAATGAGCAGTTCTTC
-	TRBV9	-	TRBJ2-7	CASNAGQQTYEQYF	TGTGCCAGCAATGCGGGACAGCAGACCTACGAGCAGTACTTC
-	TRBV5-5	-	TRBJ2-3	CASSFASADTQYF	TGTGCCAGCAGCTTTGCCTCAGCAGATACGCAGTATTTT
once	TRBV24-1	TRBD2	TRBJ2-1	CATRPGLAGYNEQFF	TGTGCCACCAGACCGGGACTAGCGGGGTACAATGAGCAGTTCTTC
-	TRBV11-1	-	TRBJ1-2	CASSRGRPDYGYTF	TGTGCCAGCAGTAGAGGGAGGCCCGACTATGGCTACACCTTC